The rows below give T cell receptor beta chains drawn from one sample of a study of blood T cell repertoires in COVID-19. Sequenced by immunoSEQ multiplex PCR; TCRdb stores in-frame clones only, minus some. This sample has more than 65,000 clones, with about three quarters found just once. The material sequenced was peripheral blood. The receptors shown here come from a woman older than 75 with active or convalescent COVID-19. Both conserved end residues are part of each CDR3. The D gene is left open where the match is weak. The listing skips clone size in some rows; elsewhere it reads once, few, many or a size class.

D gene,clone size,V gene,J gene,CDR3 DNA,CDR3 protein
TRBD1,-,TRBV5-6,TRBJ2-1,TGTGCCAGCAGCCCGGGACAGGGTCTTGTGCAGTTCTTC,CASSPGQGLVQFF
-,-,TRBV6-2/TRBV6-3,TRBJ1-1,TGTGCCAGCAGTTACCCACAGTTGAACACTGAAGCTTTCTTT,CASSYPQLNTEAFF
-,-,TRBV3-1/TRBV3-2,TRBJ2-1,TGTGCCAGCAGCCAAGACTATCCTGATGAGCAGTTCTTC,CASSQDYPDEQFF
TRBD2,-,TRBV4-3,TRBJ2-3,TGCGCCAGCAGCCAAGATGGTCCTAGCGGGGCTAGGTATACGCAGTATTTT,CASSQDGPSGARYTQYF
-,-,TRBV30,TRBJ1-3,TGTGCCTGGAGACCTCGGGGAGGGAGCTCTGGAAACACCATATATTTT,CAWRPRGGSSGNTIYF
-,-,TRBV7-3,TRBJ2-7,TGTGCCAGCAGCCGAGACCGCGGCGAGCAGTACTTC,CASSRDRGEQYF
-,-,TRBV2,TRBJ2-1,TGTGCCAGCAGTGAAGCACCAGGGGTTAGGGACAATGAGCAGTTCTTC,CASSEAPGVRDNEQFF
-,-,TRBV6-1,TRBJ2-3,TGTGCCAGCAGTGATAGAGTGAAGGGGGGCACAGATACGCAGTATTTT,CASSDRVKGGTDTQYF
-,few,TRBV4-3,TRBJ2-3,TGCGCCAGCAGCCAAGATTCGCATCGGGGATCCACAGATACGCAGTATTTT,CASSQDSHRGSTDTQYF
TRBD2,-,TRBV15,TRBJ2-7,TGTGCCACCAGCAGCGCGGGGGGGCAAGACGAGCAGTACTTC,CATSSAGGQDEQYF
-,-,TRBV19,TRBJ2-7,TGTGCCAGTAGTGGAAAGACAGGAGGCGAGCAGTACTTC,CASSGKTGGEQYF
TRBD1,-,TRBV2,TRBJ1-4,TGTGCCAGCAGTGATCGTAAGGGGACAGGGTATTCCTCAACTAATGAAAAACTGTTTTTT,CASSDRKGTGYSSTNEKLFF
-,once,TRBV7-2,TRBJ1-1,TGTGCCAGCAGCTCCCACCGGGACATGGTGAACACTGAAGCTTTCTTT,CASSSHRDMVNTEAFF
-,once,TRBV6-5,TRBJ2-2,TGTGCCAGCGGGCGTCACAGGGATGAGGCCGGGGAGCTGTTTTTT,CASGRHRDEAGELFF
-,once,TRBV12-3/TRBV12-4,TRBJ2-2,TGTGCCAGCAGTTTAACAGACACCGGGGAGCTGTTTTTT,CASSLTDTGELFF